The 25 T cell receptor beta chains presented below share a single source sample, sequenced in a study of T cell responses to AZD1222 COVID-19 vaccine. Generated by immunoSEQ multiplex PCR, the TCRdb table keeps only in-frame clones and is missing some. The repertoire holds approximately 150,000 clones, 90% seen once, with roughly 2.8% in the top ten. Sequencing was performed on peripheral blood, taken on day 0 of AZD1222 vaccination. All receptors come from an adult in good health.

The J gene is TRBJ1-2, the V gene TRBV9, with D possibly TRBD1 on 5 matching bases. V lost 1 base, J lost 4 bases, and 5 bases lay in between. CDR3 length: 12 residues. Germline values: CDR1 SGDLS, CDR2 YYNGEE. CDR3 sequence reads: CASSVQGYGYTF. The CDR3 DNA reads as TGTGCCAGCAGCGTACAGGGCTATGGCTACACCTTC. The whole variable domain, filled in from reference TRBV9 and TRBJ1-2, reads DSGVTQTPKHLITATGQRVTLRCSPRSGDLSVYWYQQSLDQGLQFLIQYYNGEERAKGNILERFSAQQFPDLHSELNLSSLELGDSALYFCASSVQGYGYTFGSGTRLTVV.

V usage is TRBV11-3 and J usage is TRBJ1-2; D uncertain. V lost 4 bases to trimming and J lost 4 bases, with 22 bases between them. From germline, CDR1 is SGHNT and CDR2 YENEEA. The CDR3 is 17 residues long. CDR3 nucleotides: TGTGCCAGCAGCTCAATCCCCCGAACGGGATCAGGCTATGGCTACACCTTC. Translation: CASSSIPRTGSGYGYTF.

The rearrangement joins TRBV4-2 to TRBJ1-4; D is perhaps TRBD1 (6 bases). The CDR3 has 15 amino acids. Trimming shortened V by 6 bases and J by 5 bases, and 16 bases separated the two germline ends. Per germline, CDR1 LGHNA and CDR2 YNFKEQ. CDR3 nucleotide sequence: TGTGCCAGCAGGAGCGTCAGGGGATCGAATGAAAAACTGTTTTTT. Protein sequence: CASRSVRGSNEKLFF.

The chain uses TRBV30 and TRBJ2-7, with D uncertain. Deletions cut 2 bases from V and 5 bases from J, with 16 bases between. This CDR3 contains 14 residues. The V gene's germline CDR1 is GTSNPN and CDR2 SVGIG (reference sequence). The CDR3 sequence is CAWSWVGQSDEQYF. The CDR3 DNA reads TGTGCCTGGAGTTGGGTGGGCCAGTCGGACGAGCAGTACTTC.

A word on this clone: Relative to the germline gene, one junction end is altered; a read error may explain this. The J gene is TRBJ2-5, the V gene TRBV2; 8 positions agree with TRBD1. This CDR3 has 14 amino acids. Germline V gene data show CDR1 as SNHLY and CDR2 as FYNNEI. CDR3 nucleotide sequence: TGTGCCAGCAGTGGGGACAGGACAAGAGAGCCCCAGTACTTC. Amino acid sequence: CASSGDRTREPQYF.

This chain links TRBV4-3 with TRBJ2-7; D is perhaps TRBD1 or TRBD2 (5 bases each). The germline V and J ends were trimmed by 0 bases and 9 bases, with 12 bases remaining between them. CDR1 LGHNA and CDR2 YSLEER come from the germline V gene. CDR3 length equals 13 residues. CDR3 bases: TGCGCCAGCAGCCAAGAAAGACGGGGCCGGCAGTACTTC. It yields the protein CASSQERRGRQYF.

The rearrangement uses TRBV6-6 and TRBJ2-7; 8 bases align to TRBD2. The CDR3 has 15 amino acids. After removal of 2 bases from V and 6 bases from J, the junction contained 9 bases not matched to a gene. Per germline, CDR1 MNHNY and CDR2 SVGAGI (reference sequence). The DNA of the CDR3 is TGTGCCAGCAGTTACGACGGGGGGGCAAGGAGCGAGCAGTACTTC. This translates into CASSYDGGARSEQYF.

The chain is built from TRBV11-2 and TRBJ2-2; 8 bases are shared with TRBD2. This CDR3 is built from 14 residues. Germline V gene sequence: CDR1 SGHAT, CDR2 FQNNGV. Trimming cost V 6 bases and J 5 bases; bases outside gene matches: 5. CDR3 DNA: TGTGCCAGCAGACCGGGACTAGGGACCGGGGAGCTGTTTTTT. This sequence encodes CASRPGLGTGELFF.

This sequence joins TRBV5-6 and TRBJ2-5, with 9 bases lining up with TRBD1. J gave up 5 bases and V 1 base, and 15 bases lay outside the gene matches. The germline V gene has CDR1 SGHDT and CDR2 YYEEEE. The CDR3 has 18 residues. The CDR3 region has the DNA TGTGCCAGCAGCTTGTTCGAAAACAGGGGGCGCGGTAAGGAGACCCAGTACTTC. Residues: CASSLFENRGRGKETQYF.

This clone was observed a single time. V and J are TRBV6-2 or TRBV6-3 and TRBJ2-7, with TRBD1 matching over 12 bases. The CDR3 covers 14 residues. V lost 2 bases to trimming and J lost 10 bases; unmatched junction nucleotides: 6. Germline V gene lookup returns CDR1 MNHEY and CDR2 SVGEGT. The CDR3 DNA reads TGTGCCAGCAGTTACGGGACAGGGGGCACCTCTCAGTACTTC. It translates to CASSYGTGGTSQYF.

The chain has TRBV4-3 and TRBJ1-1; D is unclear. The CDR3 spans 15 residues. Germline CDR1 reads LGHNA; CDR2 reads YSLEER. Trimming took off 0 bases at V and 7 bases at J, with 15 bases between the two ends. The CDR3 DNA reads TGCGCCAGCAGCCAAGATAGGGAGGTGCGGGGTGAAGCTTTCTTT. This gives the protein CASSQDREVRGEAFF.

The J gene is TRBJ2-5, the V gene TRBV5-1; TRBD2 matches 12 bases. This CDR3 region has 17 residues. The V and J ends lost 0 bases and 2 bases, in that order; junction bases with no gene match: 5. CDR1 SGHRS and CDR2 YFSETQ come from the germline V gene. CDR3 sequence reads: CASSLGLAGDQQETQYF. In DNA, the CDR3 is TGCGCCAGCAGCTTGGGACTAGCGGGGGACCAGCAAGAGACCCAGTACTTC.

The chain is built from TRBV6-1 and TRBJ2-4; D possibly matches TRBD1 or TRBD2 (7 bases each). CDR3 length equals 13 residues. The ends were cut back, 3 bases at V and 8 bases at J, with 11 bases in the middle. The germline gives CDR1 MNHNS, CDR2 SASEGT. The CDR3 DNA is TGTGCCAGCAGTGAGGCAGGGGGGGACATTCAGTACTTC. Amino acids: CASSEAGGDIQYF.

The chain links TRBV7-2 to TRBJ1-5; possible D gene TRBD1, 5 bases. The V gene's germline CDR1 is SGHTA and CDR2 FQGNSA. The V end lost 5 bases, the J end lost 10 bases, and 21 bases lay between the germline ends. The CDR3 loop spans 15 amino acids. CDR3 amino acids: CASSLRRDRAEPQHF. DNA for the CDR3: TGTGCCAGCAGCCTCCGACGGGACCGGGCGGAACCCCAGCATTTT.

The CDR3 sequence is CASSLTDRLYGYTF. In DNA form, the CDR3 reads TGTGCCAGCAGTTTAACGGACAGGCTCTATGGCTACACCTTC. V usage is TRBV27 and J usage is TRBJ1-2, with 7 bases fitting TRBD1. J was trimmed by 4 bases and V by 2 bases; bases with no gene match: 4. This CDR3 spans 14 amino acids. Germline V gene sequence: CDR1 MNHEY, CDR2 SMNVEV (reference sequence).

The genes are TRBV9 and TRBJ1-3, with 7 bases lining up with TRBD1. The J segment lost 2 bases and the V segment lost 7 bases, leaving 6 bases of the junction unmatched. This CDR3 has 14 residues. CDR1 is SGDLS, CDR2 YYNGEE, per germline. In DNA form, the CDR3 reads TGTGCCAGCGGCACAGGGACAGCTGGAAACACCATATATTTT. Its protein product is CASGTGTAGNTIYF.

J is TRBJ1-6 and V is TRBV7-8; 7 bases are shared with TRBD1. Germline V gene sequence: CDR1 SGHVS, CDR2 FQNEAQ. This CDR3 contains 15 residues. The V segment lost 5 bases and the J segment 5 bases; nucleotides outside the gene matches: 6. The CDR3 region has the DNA TGTGCCAGCAGCGTATCCGGGACAGATAATTCACCCCTCCACTTT. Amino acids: CASSVSGTDNSPLHF.

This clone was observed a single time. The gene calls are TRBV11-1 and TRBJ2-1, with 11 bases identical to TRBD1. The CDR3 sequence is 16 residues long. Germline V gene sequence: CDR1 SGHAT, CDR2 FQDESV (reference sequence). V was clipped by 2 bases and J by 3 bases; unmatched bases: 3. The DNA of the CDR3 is TGTGCCAGCAGCTTACTCGGGACAGGGGGCTACAATGAGCAGTTCTTC. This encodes CASSLLGTGGYNEQFF.

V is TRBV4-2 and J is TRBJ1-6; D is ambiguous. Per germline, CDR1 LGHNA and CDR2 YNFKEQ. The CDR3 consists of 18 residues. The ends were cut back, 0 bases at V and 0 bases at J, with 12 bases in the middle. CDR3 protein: CASSQDVSRSSYNSPLHF. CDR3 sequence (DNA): TGTGCCAGCAGCCAAGATGTCAGTCGGAGCTCCTATAATTCACCCCTCCACTTT.

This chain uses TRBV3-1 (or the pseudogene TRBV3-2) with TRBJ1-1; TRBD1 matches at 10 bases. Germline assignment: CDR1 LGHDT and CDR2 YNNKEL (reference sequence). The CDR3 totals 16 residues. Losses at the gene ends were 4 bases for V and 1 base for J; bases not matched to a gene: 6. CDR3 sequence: CASSRQGAGGNTEAFF. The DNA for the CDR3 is TGTGCCAGCAGCCGACAGGGGGCGGGGGGGAACACTGAAGCTTTCTTT.

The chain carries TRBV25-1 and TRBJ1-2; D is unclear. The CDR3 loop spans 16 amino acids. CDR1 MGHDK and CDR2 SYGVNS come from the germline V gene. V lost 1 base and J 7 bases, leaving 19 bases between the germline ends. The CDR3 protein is CASSESVRGRDRGYTF. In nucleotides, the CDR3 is TGTGCCAGCAGTGAATCAGTCCGGGGAAGGGATCGTGGCTACACCTTC.

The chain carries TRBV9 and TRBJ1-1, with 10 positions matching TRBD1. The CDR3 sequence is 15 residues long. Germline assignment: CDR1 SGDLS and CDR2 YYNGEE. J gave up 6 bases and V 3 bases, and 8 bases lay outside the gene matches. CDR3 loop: CASSADRGRAAEAFF. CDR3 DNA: TGTGCCAGCAGCGCTGACAGGGGGCGCGCGGCTGAAGCTTTCTTT.

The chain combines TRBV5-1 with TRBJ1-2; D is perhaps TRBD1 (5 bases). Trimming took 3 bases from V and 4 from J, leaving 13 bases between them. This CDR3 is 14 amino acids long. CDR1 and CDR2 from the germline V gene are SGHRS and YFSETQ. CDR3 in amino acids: CASSSGTTSYGYTF. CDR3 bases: TGCGCCAGCAGCTCCGGGACCACGAGCTATGGCTACACCTTC. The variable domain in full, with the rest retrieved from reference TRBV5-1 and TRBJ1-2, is KAGVTQTPRYLIKTRGQQVTLSCSPISGHRSVSWYQQTPGQGLQFLFEYFSETQRNKGNFPGRFSGRQFSNSRSEMNVSTLELGDSALYLCASSSGTTSYGYTFGSGTRLTVV.

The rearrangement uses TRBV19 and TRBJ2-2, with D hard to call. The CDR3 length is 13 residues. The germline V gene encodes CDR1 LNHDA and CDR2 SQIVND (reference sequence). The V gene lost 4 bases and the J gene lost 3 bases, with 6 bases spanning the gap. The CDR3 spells CASSTLYTGELFF. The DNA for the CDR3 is TGTGCCAGTAGTACCCTATACACCGGGGAGCTGTTTTTT.

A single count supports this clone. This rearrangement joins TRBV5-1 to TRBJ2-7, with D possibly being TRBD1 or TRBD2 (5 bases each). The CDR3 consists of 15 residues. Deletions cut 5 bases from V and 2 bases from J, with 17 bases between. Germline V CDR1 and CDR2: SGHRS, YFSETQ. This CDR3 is CASRGDGRATYEQYF. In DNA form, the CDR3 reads TGCGCCAGCAGAGGGGACGGTCGGGCCACCTACGAGCAGTACTTC.